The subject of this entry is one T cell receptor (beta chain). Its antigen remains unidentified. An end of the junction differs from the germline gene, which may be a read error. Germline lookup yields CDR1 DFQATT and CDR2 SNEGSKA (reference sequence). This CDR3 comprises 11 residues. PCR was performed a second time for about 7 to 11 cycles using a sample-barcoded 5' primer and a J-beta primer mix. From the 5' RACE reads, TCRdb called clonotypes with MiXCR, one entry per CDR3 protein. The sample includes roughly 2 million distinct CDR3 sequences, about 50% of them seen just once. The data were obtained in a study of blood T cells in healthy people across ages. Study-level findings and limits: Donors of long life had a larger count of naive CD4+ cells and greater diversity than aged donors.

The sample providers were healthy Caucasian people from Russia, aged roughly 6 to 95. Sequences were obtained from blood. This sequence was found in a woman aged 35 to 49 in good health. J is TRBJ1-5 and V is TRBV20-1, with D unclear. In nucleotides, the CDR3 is TGCAGTGCCTCGTACGGCCAGCCCCCGCATTTT. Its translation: CSASYGQPPHF.